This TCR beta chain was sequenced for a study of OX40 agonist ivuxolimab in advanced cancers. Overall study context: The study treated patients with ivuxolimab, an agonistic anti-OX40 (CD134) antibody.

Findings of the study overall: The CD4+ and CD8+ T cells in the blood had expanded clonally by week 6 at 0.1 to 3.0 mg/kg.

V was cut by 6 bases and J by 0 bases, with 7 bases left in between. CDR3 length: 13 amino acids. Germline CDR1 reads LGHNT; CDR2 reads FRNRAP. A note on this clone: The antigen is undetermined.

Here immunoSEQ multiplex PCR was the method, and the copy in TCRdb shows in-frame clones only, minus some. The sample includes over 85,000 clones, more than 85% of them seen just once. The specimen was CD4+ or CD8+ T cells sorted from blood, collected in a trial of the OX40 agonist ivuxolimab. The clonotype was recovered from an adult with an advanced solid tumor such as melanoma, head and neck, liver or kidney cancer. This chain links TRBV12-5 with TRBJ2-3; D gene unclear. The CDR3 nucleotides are TGTGCTAGTGGGCTAGGAAGCACAGATACGCAGTATTTT. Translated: CASGLGSTDTQYF.